Listed below are T cell receptor beta chains from one sample, sequenced in a study of OX40 agonist ivuxolimab in advanced cancers. The repertoire was sequenced with immunoSEQ multiplex PCR; TCRdb's copy has only in-frame clones and lacks some. Of more than 60,000 clones in the sample, 84% were seen once. Sequenced material: CD4+ or CD8+ T cells sorted from blood, taken in a trial of the OX40 agonist ivuxolimab. The receptors originated from an adult with an advanced solid tumor such as melanoma, head and neck, liver or kidney cancer. CDR3s include the opening cysteine and the closing phenylalanine or tryptophan. The D gene is left open where the match is weak. Where a row states a size, it is once, few, many or the class of an expanded clone; other rows omit it.

j_call | v_call | cdr3_length | clone_size | d_call | cdr3_aa | cdr3_nt
TRBJ1-6 | TRBV11-2 | 14 | NA | NA | CASSLRQTYSPLHF | TGTGCCAGCAGCTTACGGCAGACGTATTCACCCCTCCACTTT
TRBJ1-6 | TRBV11-2 | 13 | NA | NA | CASSFSERSPLHF | TGTGCCAGCAGCTTTTCTGAACGATCACCCCTCCACTTT
TRBJ1-3 | TRBV5-4 | 15 | NA | TRBD1 | CASRSQGNSGNTIYF | TGTGCCAGCAGGTCACAGGGGAACTCTGGAAACACCATATATTTT
TRBJ1-4 | TRBV18 | 15 | NA | TRBD1 | CASSPRTGLNEKLFF | TGTGCCAGCTCACCCCGGACAGGGTTAAATGAAAAACTGTTTTTT
TRBJ2-5 | TRBV5-8 | 14 | NA | NA | CASSSGQHQETQYF | TGTGCCAGCAGTAGCGGACAGCACCAAGAGACCCAGTACTTC
TRBJ1-2 | TRBV5-6 | 15 | NA | NA | CASSAAERGFEGYTF | TGTGCCAGCAGCGCGGCCGAAAGGGGTTTCGAGGGCTACACCTTC
TRBJ1-2 | TRBV29-1 | 11 | NA | NA | CSVEDQESHTF | TGCAGCGTTGAAGATCAAGAATCCCACACCTTC
TRBJ1-1 | TRBV5-6 | 14 | NA | NA | CASSLGQGPTEAFF | TGTGCCAGCAGCTTGGGGCAGGGACCCACTGAAGCTTTCTTT
TRBJ1-1 | TRBV9 | 13 | NA | TRBD1 | CASSFTGATEAFF | TGTGCCAGCAGCTTCACAGGGGCCACTGAAGCTTTCTTT
TRBJ1-1 | TRBV6-1 | 12 | once | NA | CASKGPNTEAFF | TGTGCCAGCAAGGGGCCGAACACTGAAGCTTTCTTT
TRBJ1-1 | TRBV4-1 | 12 | NA | TRBD1 | CASSQVPGGAFF | TGCGCCAGCAGCCAAGTCCCAGGGGGAGCTTTCTTT